Each of the 15 T cell receptor beta chains below was sequenced from the same sample in a study of monozygotic twins with inflammatory bowel disease. TCRdb re-called the 5' RACE reads and catalogs CDR3 proteins one per entry, DNA excluded. This sample lists a few hundred thousand distinct CDR3 sequences; its ten largest clones have 2.4%. The sequencing input was blood. These receptors were obtained from a human donor with ulcerative colitis or Crohn's disease, or a healthy co-twin of an affected twin (not recorded which).

The chain carries TRBV20-1 and TRBJ1-4; TCRdb lists TRBD1, though no DNA is available to test this call. The CDR3 covers 12 residues. The germline CDR1 and CDR2 sequences are DFQATT and SNEGSKA (reference sequence). CDR3 residues: CSGKGSREKLFF.

The chain has TRBV29-1 and TRBJ2-1; the TRBD1 assignment by TCRdb is unverifiable without DNA. This CDR3 contains 15 residues. Germline loops: CDR1 SQVTM, CDR2 ANQGSEA. The CDR3 reads CSATGGSSSYNEQFF.

The CDR3 region is CAWGLTGFQPQHF. The V gene is TRBV30, the J gene TRBJ1-5; TCRdb picks TRBD1, but there is no DNA to check that call. Germline CDR1 is GTSNPN and CDR2 is SVGIG (reference sequence). CDR3 length equals 13 residues.

The V gene is TRBV7-3, the J gene TRBJ2-2; TCRdb gives TRBD1 as the D gene, but with no DNA this cannot be confirmed. The CDR3 is 16 residues long. Germline assignment: CDR1 SGHTA and CDR2 FQGTGA. CDR3 residues: CASSSQWGNNTGELFF.

This chain uses TRBV5-1 with TRBJ2-1; checking the TCRdb D call of TRBD1 is not possible without DNA. The V gene's germline CDR1 is SGHRS and CDR2 YFSETQ. CDR3 length: 15 residues. The CDR3 is CASGPGRGSYNEQFF.

The chain joins TRBV29-1 to TRBJ2-6; the TCRdb D gene call, TRBD1, has no DNA to confirm it. The CDR3 sequence is 14 residues long. Germline CDR1 SQVTM, CDR2 ANQGSEA. CDR3 residues: CSVIQGPGANVLTF.

The rearrangement joins TRBV7-2 to TRBJ2-7; with no DNA, the TCRdb D assignment of TRBD1 cannot be verified. The CDR3 consists of 15 residues. Germline lookup yields CDR1 SGHTA and CDR2 FQGNSA. Here the CDR3 reads CASSLAGGLVGEQYF.

The chain employs TRBV12-3 or TRBV12-4 and TRBJ2-2; with no DNA, the TCRdb D assignment of TRBD2 cannot be verified. The CDR3 covers 13 residues. CDR3 in amino acids: CASSRASTGELFF.

The chain has TRBV29-1 and TRBJ2-1; TCRdb's D call of TRBD2 is untestable without DNA. There are 15 residues in the CDR3. Germline CDR1 is SQVTM and CDR2 is ANQGSEA. The CDR3 sequence is CSVEGPSGRGNEQFF.

The chain is built from TRBV5-6 and TRBJ2-2; TCRdb proposes TRBD1, but this gene call is untestable without DNA. Germline V gives CDR1 SGHDT, CDR2 YYEEEE. CDR3 length equals 15 residues. This CDR3 reads CASTLGGSGTGEPFF.

The CDR3 loop reads CASSSTGGANTEAFF. V usage is TRBV7-9 and J usage is TRBJ1-1; TCRdb selects TRBD1, and the lack of DNA leaves this call unchecked. The CDR3 has 15 residues. The V gene's germline CDR1 is SEHNR and CDR2 FQNEAQ (reference sequence).

The V and J genes are TRBV20-1 and TRBJ1-3. The V gene's germline CDR1 is DFQATT and CDR2 SNEGSKA (reference sequence). This CDR3 region has 14 residues. The CDR3 reads CSARGKGSGNTIYF.

The chain links TRBV11-1 to TRBJ2-5; the D call of TRBD2 rests on TCRdb alone, since no DNA is present to check it. This CDR3 region has 16 residues. The germline gives CDR1 SGHAT, CDR2 FQDESV (reference sequence). This CDR3 reads CASSRTSGTLQETQYF.

The chain employs TRBV5-1 and TRBJ1-6; absent DNA, TCRdb's TRBD1 call cannot be checked. The CDR3 sequence is 17 residues long. CDR1 and CDR2 from the germline V gene are SGHRS and YFSETQ. Here the CDR3 reads CASSSGQGTAGHSPLHF.

V gene TRBV29-1 combines with J gene TRBJ2-7. CDR3 length: 11 residues. Germline assignment: CDR1 SQVTM and CDR2 ANQGSEA. The CDR3 loop reads CSVSSPYEQYF.